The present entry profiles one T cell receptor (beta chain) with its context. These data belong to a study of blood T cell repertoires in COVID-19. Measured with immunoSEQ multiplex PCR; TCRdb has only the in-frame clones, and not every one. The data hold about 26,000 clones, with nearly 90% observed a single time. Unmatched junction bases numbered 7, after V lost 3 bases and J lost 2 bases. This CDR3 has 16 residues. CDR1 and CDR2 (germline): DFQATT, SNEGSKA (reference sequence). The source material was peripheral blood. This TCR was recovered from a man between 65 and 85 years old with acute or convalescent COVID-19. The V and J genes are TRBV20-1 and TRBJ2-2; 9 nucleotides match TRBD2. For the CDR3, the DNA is TGCAGTGCTAGTCTACTAGCGGGCCTAAACACCGGGGAGCTGTTTTTT. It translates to CSASLLAGLNTGELFF.